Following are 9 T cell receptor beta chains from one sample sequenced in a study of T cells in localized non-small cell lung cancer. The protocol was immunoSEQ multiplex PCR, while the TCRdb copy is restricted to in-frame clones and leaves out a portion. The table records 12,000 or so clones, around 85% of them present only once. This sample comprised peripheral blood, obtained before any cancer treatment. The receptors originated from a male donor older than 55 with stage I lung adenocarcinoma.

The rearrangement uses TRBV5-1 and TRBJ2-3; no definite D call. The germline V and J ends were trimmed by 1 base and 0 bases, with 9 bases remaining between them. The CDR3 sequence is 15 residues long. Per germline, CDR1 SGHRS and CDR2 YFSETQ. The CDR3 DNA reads TGCGCCAGCAGCTTGTGGATTCCTAGCACAGATACGCAGTATTTT. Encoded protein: CASSLWIPSTDTQYF.

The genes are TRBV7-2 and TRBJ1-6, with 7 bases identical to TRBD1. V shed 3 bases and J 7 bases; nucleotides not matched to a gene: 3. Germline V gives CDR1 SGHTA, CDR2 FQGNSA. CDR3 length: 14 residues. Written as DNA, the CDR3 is TGTGCCAGCAGCTTGGACAGGCTAAATTCACCCCTCCACTTT. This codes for CASSLDRLNSPLHF.

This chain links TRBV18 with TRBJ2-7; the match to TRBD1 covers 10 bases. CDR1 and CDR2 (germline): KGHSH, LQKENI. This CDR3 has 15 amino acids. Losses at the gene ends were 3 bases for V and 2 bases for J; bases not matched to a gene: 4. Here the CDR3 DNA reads TGTGCCAGCTCACCCGGGACAGGGGCCCCCTACGAGCAGTACTTC. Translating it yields CASSPGTGAPYEQYF.

Here the CDR3 DNA reads TGTGCCAGCAGCACCCAGGGGGATTCCGGCACAGATACGCAGTATTTT. It translates to CASSTQGDSGTDTQYF. The V gene is TRBV7-9, the J gene TRBJ2-3; 7 bases align to TRBD1. The V gene end was trimmed by 5 bases and the J gene end by 1 base; junction bases not matched to a gene: 9. Germline V gene sequence: CDR1 SEHNR, CDR2 FQNEAQ (reference sequence). The CDR3 loop spans 16 amino acids.

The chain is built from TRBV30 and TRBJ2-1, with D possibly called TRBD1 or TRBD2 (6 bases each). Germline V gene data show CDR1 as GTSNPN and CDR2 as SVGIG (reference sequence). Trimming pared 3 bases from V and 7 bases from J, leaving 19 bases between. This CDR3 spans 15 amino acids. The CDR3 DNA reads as TGTGCCTGGAGCTGGGGGGCCCCCTTGGGGAATGAGCAGTTCTTC. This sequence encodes CAWSWGAPLGNEQFF.

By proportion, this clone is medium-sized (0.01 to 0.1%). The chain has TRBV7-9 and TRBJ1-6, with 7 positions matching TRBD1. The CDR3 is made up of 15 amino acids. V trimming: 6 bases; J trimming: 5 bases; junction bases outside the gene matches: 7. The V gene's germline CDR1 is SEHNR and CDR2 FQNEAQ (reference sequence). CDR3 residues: CASRPPGQNNSPLHF. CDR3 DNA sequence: TGTGCCAGCAGGCCTCCGGGACAGAATAATTCACCCCTCCACTTT. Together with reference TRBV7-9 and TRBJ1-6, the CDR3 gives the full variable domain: DTGVSQNPRHKITKRGQNVTFRCDPISEHNRLYWYRQTLGQGPEFLTYFQNEAQLEKSRLLSDRFSAERPKGSFSTLEIQRTEQGDSAMYLCASRPPGQNNSPLHFGNGTRLTVT.

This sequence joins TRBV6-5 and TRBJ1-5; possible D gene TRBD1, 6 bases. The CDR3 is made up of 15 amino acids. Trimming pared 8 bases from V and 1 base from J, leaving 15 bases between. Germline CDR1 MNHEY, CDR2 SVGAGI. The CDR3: CASGRQAGSNQPQHF. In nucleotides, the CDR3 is TGTGCCAGCGGGAGACAGGCTGGGAGCAATCAGCCCCAGCATTTT.

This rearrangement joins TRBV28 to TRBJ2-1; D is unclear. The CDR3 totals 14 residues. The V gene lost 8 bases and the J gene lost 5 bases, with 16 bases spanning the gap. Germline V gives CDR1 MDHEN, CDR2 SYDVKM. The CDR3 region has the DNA TGTGCCAGCCACCTACACGGTTCCCACAATGAGCAGTTCTTC. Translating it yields CASHLHGSHNEQFF.

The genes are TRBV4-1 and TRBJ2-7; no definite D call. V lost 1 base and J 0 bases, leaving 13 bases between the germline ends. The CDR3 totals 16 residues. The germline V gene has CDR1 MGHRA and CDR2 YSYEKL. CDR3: CASSQGRGYDSYEQYF. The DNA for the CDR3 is TGCGCCAGCAGCCAAGGACGAGGCTACGACTCCTACGAGCAGTACTTC.